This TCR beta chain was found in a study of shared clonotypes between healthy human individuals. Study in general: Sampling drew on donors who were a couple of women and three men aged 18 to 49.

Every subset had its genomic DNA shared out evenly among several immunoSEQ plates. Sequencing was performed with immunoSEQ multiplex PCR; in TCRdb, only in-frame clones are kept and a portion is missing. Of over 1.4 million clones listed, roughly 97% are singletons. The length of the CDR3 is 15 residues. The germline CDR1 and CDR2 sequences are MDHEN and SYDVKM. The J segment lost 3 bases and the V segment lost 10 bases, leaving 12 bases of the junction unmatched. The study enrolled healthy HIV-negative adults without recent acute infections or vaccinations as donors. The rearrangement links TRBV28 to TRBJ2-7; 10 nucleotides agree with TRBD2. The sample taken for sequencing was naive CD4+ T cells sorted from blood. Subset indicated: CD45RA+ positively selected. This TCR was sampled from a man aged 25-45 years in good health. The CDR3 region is CAIGLAEGPGYEQYF. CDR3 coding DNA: TGTGCCATCGGACTAGCGGAAGGCCCGGGCTACGAGCAGTACTTC.